This T cell receptor (beta chain) originates from a study of blood T cell repertoires in COVID-19. Background on the study: Whether acute or convalescent, the COVID-19 samples came from the United States, Italy and Spain. PBMCs, B-cell-depleted T cells, or T cells provided the cDNA or gDNA that made up the material.

Per the study methods: Scientists estimated how many nucleated cells there were by amplifying reference gene primers. Repertoires were generated with immunoSEQ multiplex PCR, while TCRdb's copy carries only in-frame clones and drops some. For V, J and clone size, that table is used; D and trimming come from the DNA. The sample has 350,000 to 450,000 clones; 85% are singletons. V dropped 1 base and J dropped 2 bases, with 5 bases sitting between them. The germline CDR1 and CDR2 sequences are SEHNR and FQNEAQ (reference sequence). The CDR3 is made up of 13 amino acids. The sequencing sample was made of peripheral blood. The clonotype originates from a woman aged 18-35 years with acute or convalescent COVID-19. This sequence joins TRBV7-9 and TRBJ1-2; D gene ambiguous. CDR3 in DNA: TGTGCCAGCAGCTTAGAACTCAACTATGGCTACACCTTC. Residues: CASSLELNYGYTF.